Following are 4 T cell receptor beta chains from one sample sequenced in a study of blood T cell repertoires in COVID-19. Clones were sequenced by immunoSEQ multiplex PCR, and TCRdb holds only the in-frame ones, with some missing. The data show 97,000 or so clones, with about 90% seen just once and around 2% held by the top ten. Material for sequencing was peripheral blood. The receptor set was obtained from a man aged 50-59 years with active COVID-19.

The chain uses TRBV10-3 and TRBJ2-1; 7 bases are shared with TRBD1. V dropped 2 bases and J dropped 0; count of bases not matched to a gene: 7. This CDR3 spans 17 amino acids. The germline V gene encodes CDR1 ENHRY and CDR2 SYGVKD. CDR3 sequence (DNA): TGTGCCATCAGTGAGGCCCGGACAGGCGTCTCCTACAATGAGCAGTTCTTC. The encoded protein is CAISEARTGVSYNEQFF.

The CDR3 nucleotides are TGTGCCACCAGTGAGAGGCCGGGACTAGCGGGGGGCCTTCACGCTAATGAGCAGTTCTTC. It is translated as CATSERPGLAGGLHANEQFF. The V and J genes are TRBV24-1 and TRBJ2-1, with TRBD2 matching over 15 bases. V was clipped by 4 bases and J by 7 bases; unmatched bases: 16. Germline V gene data show CDR1 as KGHDR and CDR2 as SFDVKD. The CDR3 is 20 residues long.

V gene TRBV30 combines with J gene TRBJ1-1; D ambiguous. Trimming took 4 bases from V and 5 from J, leaving 8 bases between them. The CDR3 sequence is 11 residues long. Germline lookup yields CDR1 GTSNPN and CDR2 SVGIG (reference sequence). The CDR3 DNA reads as TGTGCCTGGAAGAGGAATACTGAAGCTTTCTTT. Translating it yields CAWKRNTEAFF. The variable domain in full, completed from reference TRBV30 and TRBJ1-1, reads SQTIHQWPATLVQPVGSPLSLECTVEGTSNPNLYWYRQAAGRGLQLLFYSVGIGQISSEVPQNLSASRPQDRQFILSSKKLLLSDSGFYLCAWKRNTEAFFGQGTRLTVV.

This clone came up once. The V call is TRBV6-5, the J call TRBJ1-1; 8 bases fit TRBD1. The CDR3 runs to 15 residues. Germline V CDR1 and CDR2: MNHEY, SVGAGI. Unmatched junction bases numbered 7, after V lost 4 bases and J lost 3 bases. Written as DNA, the CDR3 is TGTGCCAGCAGTTTTGGACAGGGTTTTTACACTGAAGCTTTCTTT. Its protein product is CASSFGQGFYTEAFF.